The entry that follows covers one TCR beta chain sequence. After removal of 4 bases from V and 3 bases from J, the junction contained 4 bases not matched to a gene. Per the germline V gene, CDR1 is SQVTM and CDR2 is ANQGSEA. CDR3 size: 14 residues. This record belongs to a study of blood T cell repertoires in COVID-19. At the level of the study: Acute and convalescent COVID-19 samples came from the United States, Italy and Spain. From T cells, B-cell-depleted T cells, or PBMCs came the material, which was cDNA or gDNA.

Generated by immunoSEQ multiplex PCR, the TCRdb table keeps only in-frame clones and is missing some. Here the sample spans about 230,000 clones, approximately 80% being singletons. The clonotype comes from a woman aged 45 to 65 with acute or convalescent COVID-19. The sequenced sample was peripheral blood. The rearrangement links TRBV29-1 to TRBJ2-3; 10 bases match TRBD1. CDR3 nucleotide sequence: TGCAGCGTTGGCCGGGACAGGGGAACAGATACGCAGTATTTT. It encodes CSVGRDRGTDTQYF.